Presented here are 32 T cell receptor beta chains from one specimen sequenced in a study of blood T cell repertoires in COVID-19. Sequencing used immunoSEQ multiplex PCR; TCRdb keeps in-frame clones, though not all of them. The sample gives approximately 70,000 clones, roughly 80% of which show up once; around 9.7% is in the top ten. What was sequenced was peripheral blood. The receptors were sampled from a woman older than 75 with acute or convalescent COVID-19.

V usage is TRBV30 and J usage is TRBJ1-3; D ambiguous. The CDR3 totals 14 residues. Between the trimmed V and J ends, which lost 2 bases and 3 bases, there was a span of 11 bases. Germline CDR1 is GTSNPN and CDR2 is SVGIG (reference sequence). The CDR3 loop reads CAWSPNSLGNTIYF. CDR3 coding DNA: TGTGCCTGGAGTCCTAACAGCCTTGGAAACACCATATATTTT.

This clone showed up just once. V usage is TRBV19 and J usage is TRBJ2-3; D is unclear. Germline CDR1 and CDR2: LNHDA and SQIVND (reference sequence). V was shortened by 3 bases and J by 3 bases, with 10 bases between the two germline ends. The length of the CDR3 is 14 residues. The CDR3 region has the DNA TGTGCCAGTAGTATTAACAGCTTAACAGATACGCAGTATTTT. Translated: CASSINSLTDTQYF. The full variable domain, with the rest looked up from reference TRBV19 and TRBJ2-3, is DGGITQSPKYLFRKEGQNVTLSCEQNLNHDAMYWYRQDPGQGLRLIYYSQIVNDFQKGDIAEGYSVSREKKESFPLTVTSAQKNPTAFYLCASSINSLTDTQYFGPGTRLTVL.

J is TRBJ1-1 and V is TRBV15, with 9 bases that match TRBD1. This CDR3 comprises 15 residues. Germline CDR1 and CDR2: LNHNV and YYDKDF (reference sequence). The ends lost 0 bases at V and 6 bases at J; junction bases unmatched: 5. The CDR3 sequence is CATSRDLGQGSEAFF. CDR3 in DNA: TGTGCCACCAGCAGAGATCTGGGACAGGGTTCTGAAGCTTTCTTT.

J is TRBJ2-1 and V is TRBV12-5, with 8 bases fitting TRBD2. V lost 5 bases and J lost 0; bases outside the gene matches: 15. CDR1 and CDR2 from the germline V gene are LGHNT and FRNRAP. CDR3 length equals 19 residues. CDR3 residues: CASGPSERGTFSSYNEQFF. CDR3 nucleotide sequence: TGTGCTAGTGGTCCCTCGGAGCGGGGGACGTTTAGCTCCTACAATGAGCAGTTCTTC.

This chain joins TRBV11-2 and TRBJ2-5; 7 nucleotides line up with TRBD1. The germline V gene has CDR1 SGHAT and CDR2 FQNNGV. CDR3 length: 16 residues. V trimming: 5 bases; J trimming: 0 bases; junction bases outside the gene matches: 9. CDR3 coding DNA: TGTGCCAGCAGCACCCCACCCGGGACAGACCAAGAGACCCAGTACTTC. Protein sequence: CASSTPPGTDQETQYF.

The chain has TRBV18 and TRBJ1-1; 7 bases agree with TRBD1. The V gene end was trimmed by 6 bases and the J gene end by 5 bases; junction bases not matched to a gene: 12. Germline V CDR1 and CDR2: KGHSH, LQKENI. This CDR3 region has 15 residues. CDR3 in amino acids: CASSRDSIGGTEAFF. As DNA, the CDR3 is TGTGCCAGCTCTCGGGACAGCATAGGAGGGACTGAAGCTTTCTTT.

The CDR3 protein is CASSSGTDEPGELFF. The CDR3 DNA sequence: TGCGCCAGCAGCTCCGGGACAGATGAACCCGGGGAGCTGTTTTTT. This rearrangement joins TRBV5-1 to TRBJ2-2; 7 nucleotides line up with TRBD1. With V trimmed by 3 bases and J by 6 bases, 8 bases remained unmatched. CDR3 length: 15 amino acids. Germline CDR1 is SGHRS and CDR2 is YFSETQ. Using reference TRBV5-1 and TRBJ2-2 for the parts outside the CDR3, the full variable domain is KAGVTQTPRYLIKTRGQQVTLSCSPISGHRSVSWYQQTPGQGLQFLFEYFSETQRNKGNFPGRFSGRQFSNSRSEMNVSTLELGDSALYLCASSSGTDEPGELFFGEGSRLTVL.

The chain couples TRBV20-1 to TRBJ1-5, with 9 bases lining up with TRBD1. CDR3 length: 11 amino acids. The ends lost 6 bases at V and 8 bases at J; junction bases unmatched: 2. Germline assignment: CDR1 DFQATT and CDR2 SNEGSKA (reference sequence). The CDR3 protein is CSAGTGKPQHF. DNA of the CDR3: TGCAGTGCCGGGACAGGGAAGCCCCAGCATTTT.

V usage is TRBV15 and J usage is TRBJ2-1; TRBD2 agrees at 10 bases. CDR1 is LNHNV, CDR2 YYDKDF, per germline (reference sequence). The CDR3 is 15 residues long. V gave up 3 bases and J gave up 6 bases; unmatched junction bases: 5. The CDR3 nucleotides read TGTGCCACCAGCAGGACAGCGGGGGGGACCAATGAGCAGTTCTTC. This translates into CATSRTAGGTNEQFF.

This chain uses TRBV3-1 (or the pseudogene TRBV3-2) with TRBJ2-7; D not certain. The CDR3 runs 12 residues. Per germline, CDR1 LGHDT and CDR2 YNNKEL (reference sequence). V dropped 0 bases and J dropped 2 bases, with 2 bases sitting between them. CDR3 protein: CASSQDTYEQYF. The CDR3 bases are TGTGCCAGCAGCCAAGATACCTACGAGCAGTACTTC.

This rearrangement joins TRBV5-1 to TRBJ2-7; maybe TRBD2 (5 bases). The V gene's germline CDR1 is SGHRS and CDR2 YFSETQ. V lost 1 base, J lost 2 bases, and 25 bases lay in between. The CDR3 has 19 residues. The DNA for the CDR3 is TGCGCCAGCAGCTTGATAATTTCGGGTGGCAGGACTTCTCCCTACGAGCAGTACTTC. It is translated as CASSLIISGGRTSPYEQYF.

This chain connects TRBV6-5 to TRBJ1-3, with 8 bases aligning to TRBD1. Germline V lookup: CDR1 MNHEY, CDR2 SVGAGI. The CDR3 spans 15 residues. V was clipped by 6 bases and J by 3 bases; unmatched bases: 7. The CDR3 here is CASSQQGDDGNTIYF. The CDR3 region has the DNA TGTGCCAGCAGCCAACAGGGGGATGATGGAAACACCATATATTTT.

The chain combines TRBV6-4 with TRBJ2-3, with D hard to call. The CDR3 is 16 residues long. The V gene's germline CDR1 is MRHNA and CDR2 SNTAGT. Trimming removed 2 bases at V and 4 bases at J, with 16 bases between. CDR3 DNA sequence: TGTGCCAGCAGTGACACCCCCGTTCTCACATCAGATACGCAGTATTTT. Translation: CASSDTPVLTSDTQYF.

This clone appeared a few times. This chain uses TRBV3-1 (or the pseudogene TRBV3-2) with TRBJ1-2; TRBD1 matches 9 bases. J lost 1 base, V lost 2 bases, and 2 bases had no gene match. Germline lookup yields CDR1 LGHDT and CDR2 YNNKEL (reference sequence). This CDR3 region has 15 residues. The CDR3 nucleotides are TGTGCCAGCAGCCAAAGACAGGGGGGTAACTATGGCTACACCTTC. Translated, it gives CASSQRQGGNYGYTF.

This chain uses TRBV6-5 with TRBJ1-2; no reliable D call. Per germline, CDR1 MNHEY and CDR2 SVGAGI. Between the trimmed V and J ends, which lost 6 bases and 10 bases, there was a span of 21 bases. The CDR3 is made up of 14 amino acids. The CDR3 region has the DNA TGTGCCAGCAGGGCAAAAAGCGAGGGAAGGTACTACACCTTC. Its translation: CASRAKSEGRYYTF.

This sequence joins TRBV4-2 and TRBJ2-3, with 11 bases identical to TRBD1. CDR3 length: 16 residues. Per germline, CDR1 LGHNA and CDR2 YNFKEQ. Trimming cost V 0 bases and J 1 base; bases outside gene matches: 0. CDR3 nucleotide sequence: TGTGCCAGCAGCCAAGAGGACAGGGGGCGCACAGATACGCAGTATTTT. Translated, it gives CASSQEDRGRTDTQYF.

J is TRBJ2-3 and V is TRBV27; tentative D call: TRBD2 (7 bases). V gave up 3 bases and J gave up 3 bases, with 13 bases separating them. This CDR3 region has 15 residues. CDR1 is MNHEY and CDR2 is SMNVEV in the germline V gene (reference sequence). The CDR3 DNA is TGTGCCAGCAGTTTGGCGGGGGCTGGGACAGATACGCAGTATTTT. It is translated as CASSLAGAGTDTQYF.

The chain has TRBV7-2 and TRBJ2-7, with a tentative D call TRBD1 (5 bases). Per germline, CDR1 SGHTA and CDR2 FQGNSA. This CDR3 is built from 15 residues. With 4 bases removed from V and 3 bases from J, the gap between germline ends came to 16 bases. The CDR3 bases are TGTGCCAGCAGCTCCCAGGGAACCGCTATCTACGAGCAGTACTTC. This sequence encodes CASSSQGTAIYEQYF.

The gene calls are TRBV9 and TRBJ2-2, with 7 bases matching TRBD2. Germline V lookup: CDR1 SGDLS, CDR2 YYNGEE. The CDR3 totals 16 residues. Trimming removed 0 bases from V and 6 bases from J; junction bases left unmatched: 8. The chain's CDR3 is CASSVEVGGFSGELFF. Written as DNA, the CDR3 is TGTGCCAGCAGCGTAGAGGTCGGGGGGTTCTCCGGGGAGCTGTTTTTT.

The V and J genes are TRBV6-4 and TRBJ1-5; D gene uncertain. Trimming pared 4 bases from V and 0 bases from J, leaving 10 bases between. This CDR3 has 15 amino acids. Germline CDR1 reads MRHNA; CDR2 reads SNTAGT. The CDR3: CASSADGDSNQPQHF. CDR3 coding DNA: TGTGCCAGCAGTGCCGACGGGGATAGCAATCAGCCCCAGCATTTT.

V is TRBV3-1 (or the pseudogene TRBV3-2) and J is TRBJ1-2; maybe TRBD1 (6 bases). From germline, CDR1 is LGHDT and CDR2 YNNKEL (reference sequence). The CDR3 totals 16 residues. The V and J ends lost 0 bases and 7 bases respectively, with 18 bases between them. The chain's CDR3 is CASSQDTVQGGGGYTF. The DNA of the CDR3 is TGTGCCAGCAGCCAAGATACGGTACAGGGAGGGGGTGGCTACACCTTC.

The chain links TRBV3-1 (or the pseudogene TRBV3-2) to TRBJ2-1, with TRBD2 matching over 14 bases. CDR3 size: 17 residues. The V gene end was trimmed by 4 bases and the J gene end by 7 bases; junction bases not matched to a gene: 9. The V gene's germline CDR1 is LGHDT and CDR2 YNNKEL (reference sequence). The CDR3: CASSPLPGLAGENEQFF. CDR3 DNA: TGTGCCAGCAGCCCGTTGCCGGGACTAGCGGGGGAGAATGAGCAGTTCTTC.

V gene TRBV19 combines with J gene TRBJ1-4; unclear D gene. With 5 bases removed from V and 4 bases from J, the gap between germline ends came to 11 bases. Per the germline V gene, CDR1 is LNHDA and CDR2 is SQIVND (reference sequence). This CDR3 comprises 14 residues. The CDR3 DNA is TGTGCCAGTAGTGAGGGAGACTTTAATGAAAAACTGTTTTTT. Amino acid sequence: CASSEGDFNEKLFF. The whole variable domain, filled in from reference TRBV19 and TRBJ1-4, reads DGGITQSPKYLFRKEGQNVTLSCEQNLNHDAMYWYRQDPGQGLRLIYYSQIVNDFQKGDIAEGYSVSREKKESFPLTVTSAQKNPTAFYLCASSEGDFNEKLFFGSGTQLSVL.

In its sample, this clone was seen a few times. The J gene is TRBJ1-1, the V gene TRBV6-5; D gene ambiguous. CDR3 length: 15 amino acids. Germline-derived CDR1 and CDR2 are MNHEY and SVGAGI. V dropped 2 bases and J dropped 1 base, with 11 bases sitting between them. As DNA, the CDR3 is TGTGCCAGCAGTTACGGTCCAGAAAGGAACACTGAAGCTTTCTTT. Translated, it gives CASSYGPERNTEAFF.

This chain links TRBV9 with TRBJ1-6; 7 bases fit TRBD1. CDR1 and CDR2 from the germline V gene are SGDLS and YYNGEE. After removal of 3 bases from V and 5 bases from J, the junction contained 11 bases not matched to a gene. CDR3 length equals 17 residues. The DNA of the CDR3 is TGTGCCAGCAGCGGGGCTAGGGGGCGCAACAATAATTCACCCCTCCACTTT. The encoded protein is CASSGARGRNNNSPLHF.

The chain employs TRBV4-2 and TRBJ2-3, with 9 nucleotides matching TRBD2. J was trimmed by 3 bases and V by 4 bases; bases with no gene match: 8. This CDR3 region has 16 residues. The germline V gene encodes CDR1 LGHNA and CDR2 YNFKEQ. The CDR3 sequence: CASSPSAGGGTDTQYF. The CDR3 nucleotides read TGTGCCAGCAGCCCCTCGGCGGGGGGGGGAACAGATACGCAGTATTTT.

The rearrangement uses TRBV5-1 and TRBJ1-1; no reliable D call. V lost 4 bases to trimming and J lost 0 bases, with 10 bases between them. Germline V gene sequence: CDR1 SGHRS, CDR2 YFSETQ. This CDR3 has 14 residues. The CDR3 bases are TGCGCCAGCAGCAGGCCGGGTATGAACACTGAAGCTTTCTTT. It codes for CASSRPGMNTEAFF.

The chain carries TRBV7-8 and TRBJ2-3, with 8 nucleotides matching TRBD2. The CDR3 is made up of 16 amino acids. CDR1 SGHVS and CDR2 FQNEAQ come from the germline V gene. J gave up 3 bases and V 1 base, and 6 bases lay outside the gene matches. Here the CDR3 reads CASSLVRGAETDTQYF. As DNA, the CDR3 is TGTGCCAGCAGCTTAGTGCGGGGGGCCGAGACAGATACGCAGTATTTT. Using reference TRBV7-8 and TRBJ2-3 for the parts outside the CDR3, the full variable domain is GAGVSQSPRYKVAKRGQDVALRCDPISGHVSLFWYQQALGQGPEFLTYFQNEAQLDKSGLPSDRFFAERPEGSVSTLKIQRTQQEDSAVYLCASSLVRGAETDTQYFGPGTRLTVL.

The chain uses TRBV10-2 and TRBJ2-5; the D gene is possibly TRBD1 (5 bases). Trimming removed 1 base at V and 4 bases at J, with 13 bases between. Germline V gene lookup returns CDR1 WSHSY and CDR2 SAAADI. The CDR3 has 15 residues. CDR3 region: CASSEWAQGRETQYF. The CDR3 coding sequence is TGCGCCAGCAGTGAGTGGGCCCAGGGCCGAGAGACCCAGTACTTC.

The rearrangement links TRBV6-5 to TRBJ2-7; the D gene is possibly TRBD1 (6 bases). Germline V gene data show CDR1 as MNHEY and CDR2 as SVGAGI. The CDR3 is 14 amino acids. The V gene lost 10 bases and the J gene lost 1 base, with 17 bases spanning the gap. CDR3 protein: CAIYDRFGSYEQYF. The CDR3 DNA sequence: TGTGCCATCTACGACAGGTTTGGGTCCTACGAGCAGTACTTC.

V and J are TRBV6-6 and TRBJ2-6; D may be TRBD1 (5 bases). The germline CDR1 and CDR2 sequences are MNHNY and SVGAGI (reference sequence). This CDR3 region has 14 residues. Trimming removed 5 bases from V and 3 bases from J, with 8 bases in between. This CDR3 reads CASSPTGGANVLTF. The CDR3 nucleotides are TGTGCCAGCAGTCCTACAGGTGGGGCCAACGTCCTGACTTTC.

V is TRBV30 and J is TRBJ2-2, with D possibly being TRBD1 (6 bases). Germline lookup yields CDR1 GTSNPN and CDR2 SVGIG (reference sequence). The ends were cut back, 4 bases at V and 9 bases at J, with 24 bases in the middle. This CDR3 is built from 16 residues. The CDR3, as DNA: TGTGCCTGGACGGAGGACAGCCCTACAGGGATTCGGGAGCTGTTTTTT. Amino acid sequence: CAWTEDSPTGIRELFF.